This T cell receptor (beta chain) stems from a study of shared clonotypes between healthy human individuals. The study, taken as a whole, reports: A handful of donors held approximately 4.5% of naive CD4 clonotypes in common. What naive subsets generally showed was a larger estimated richness than memory subsets showed. Investigators collected only blood, and repertoires in tissues likely differ.

From germline, CDR1 is DFQATT and CDR2 SNEGSKA (reference sequence). The V and J ends lost 6 bases and 5 bases respectively, with 7 bases between them. The CDR3 loop spans 11 amino acids. Study donors comprised healthy, HIV-negative adults devoid of recent acute infection or vaccination. On this clone itself: Its antigen is not identified.

Sequencing used immunoSEQ multiplex PCR; TCRdb keeps in-frame clones, though not all of them. The repertoire holds just over 2,000,000 clones, with 90% to 95% as singletons. The sample consisted of naive CD4+ T cells sorted from blood. Subset meaning: CD45RA+ positively selected. The gene calls are TRBV20-1 and TRBJ2-2; D not certain. This TCR was recovered from a man younger than 30 in good health. The CDR3 is CSAGVTGELFF. CDR3 DNA sequence: TGCAGTGCGGGCGTAACCGGGGAGCTGTTTTTT.